This TCR beta chain was profiled in a study of T cell responses to AZD1222 COVID-19 vaccine. Whole-study findings and limits: All repertoire sampling was performed exclusively after the peak T cell response. Donors skewed white British and female; clonal diversity was possibly underestimated. Among AZD1222 vaccinees, only six were seropositive at baseline.

Germline lookup yields CDR1 LGHDT and CDR2 YNNKEL (reference sequence). The length of the CDR3 is 16 residues. V was shortened by 7 bases and J by 2 bases, with 21 bases between the two germline ends. Clones were read by immunoSEQ multiplex PCR, and TCRdb kept only the in-frame ones, dropping some. The repertoire has 110,000 or so clones, approximately 93% of them found once; the top ten carry 4% to 5.5%. Concerning this clone: Its target is not known.

The sequence was obtained from an adult in good health. Here the sequenced sample was peripheral blood, taken on day 0 of AZD1222 vaccination. The chain is built from TRBV3-1 (or the pseudogene TRBV3-2) and TRBJ2-7; D is perhaps TRBD1 or TRBD2 (5 bases each). CDR3 in DNA: TGTGCCAGCACCGGACCGGGGCTCCCCGGCCCCTACGAGCAGTACTTC. Its protein is CASTGPGLPGPYEQYF.